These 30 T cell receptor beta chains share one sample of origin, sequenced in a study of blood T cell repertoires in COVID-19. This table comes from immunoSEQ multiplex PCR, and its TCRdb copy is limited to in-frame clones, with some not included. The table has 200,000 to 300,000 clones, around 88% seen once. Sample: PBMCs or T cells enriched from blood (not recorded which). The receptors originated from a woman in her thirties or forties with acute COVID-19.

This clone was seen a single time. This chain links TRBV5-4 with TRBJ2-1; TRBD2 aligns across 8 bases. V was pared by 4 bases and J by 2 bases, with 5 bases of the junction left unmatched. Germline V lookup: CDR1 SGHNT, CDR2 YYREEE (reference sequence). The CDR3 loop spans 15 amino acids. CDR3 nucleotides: TGTGCCAGCAGCCTACTAGCGGAGACCTACAATGAGCAGTTCTTC. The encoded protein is CASSLLAETYNEQFF.

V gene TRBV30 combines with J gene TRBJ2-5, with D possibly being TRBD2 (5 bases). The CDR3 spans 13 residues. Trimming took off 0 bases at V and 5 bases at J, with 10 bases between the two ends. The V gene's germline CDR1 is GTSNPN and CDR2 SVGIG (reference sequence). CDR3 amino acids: CAWSVRERETQYF. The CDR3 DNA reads TGTGCCTGGAGTGTGAGGGAAAGGGAGACCCAGTACTTC.

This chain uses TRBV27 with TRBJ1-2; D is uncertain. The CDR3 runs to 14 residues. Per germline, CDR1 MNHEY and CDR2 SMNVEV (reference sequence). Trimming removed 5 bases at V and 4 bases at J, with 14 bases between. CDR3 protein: CASSRSGSPYGYTF. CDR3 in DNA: TGTGCCAGCAGTCGATCGGGGAGCCCCTATGGCTACACCTTC.

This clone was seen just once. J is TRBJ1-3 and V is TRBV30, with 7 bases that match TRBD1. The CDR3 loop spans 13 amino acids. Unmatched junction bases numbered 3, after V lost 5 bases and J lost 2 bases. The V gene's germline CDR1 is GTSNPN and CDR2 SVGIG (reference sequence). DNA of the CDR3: TGTGCCTGGTCGACAGGGACTGGAAACACCATATATTTT. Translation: CAWSTGTGNTIYF.

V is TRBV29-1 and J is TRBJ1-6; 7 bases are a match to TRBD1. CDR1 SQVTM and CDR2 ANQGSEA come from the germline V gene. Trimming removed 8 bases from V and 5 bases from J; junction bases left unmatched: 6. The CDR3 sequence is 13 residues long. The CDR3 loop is CSIRDSDNSPLHF. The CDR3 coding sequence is TGCAGCATCAGGGACAGCGATAATTCACCCCTCCACTTT.

The chain's CDR3 is CASSDGSGNTEAFF. CDR3 in DNA: TGTGCCAGCAGTGACGGGTCAGGGAACACTGAAGCTTTCTTT. The chain has TRBV6-4 and TRBJ1-1; D is unresolved. Germline-derived CDR1 and CDR2 are MRHNA and SNTAGT. V was pared by 2 bases and J by 1 base, with 8 bases between. The CDR3 loop spans 14 amino acids.

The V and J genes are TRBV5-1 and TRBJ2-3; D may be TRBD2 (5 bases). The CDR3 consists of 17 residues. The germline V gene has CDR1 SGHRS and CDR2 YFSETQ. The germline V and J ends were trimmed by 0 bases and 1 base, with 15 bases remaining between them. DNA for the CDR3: TGCGCCAGCAGCTTGGCCGGTAGGACTGGAGGCACAGATACGCAGTATTTT. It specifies CASSLAGRTGGTDTQYF.

The CDR3 here is CASSFRPGGEETQYF. As DNA, the CDR3 is TGTGCCAGCAGCTTCCGTCCAGGGGGAGAAGAGACCCAGTACTTC. The chain couples TRBV7-2 to TRBJ2-5, with 7 bases aligning to TRBD1. Germline V gene lookup returns CDR1 SGHTA and CDR2 FQGNSA. The J segment lost 3 bases and the V segment lost 3 bases, leaving 7 bases of the junction unmatched. The CDR3 runs 15 residues.

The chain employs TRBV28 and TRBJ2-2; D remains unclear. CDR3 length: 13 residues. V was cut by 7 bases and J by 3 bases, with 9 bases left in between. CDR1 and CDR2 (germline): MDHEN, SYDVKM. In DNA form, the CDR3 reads TGTGCCAGCACCCCCCGGGACACCGGGGAGCTGTTTTTT. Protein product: CASTPRDTGELFF.

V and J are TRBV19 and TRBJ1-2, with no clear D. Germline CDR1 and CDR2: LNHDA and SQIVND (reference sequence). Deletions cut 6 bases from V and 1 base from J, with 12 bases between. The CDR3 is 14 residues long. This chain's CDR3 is CASRNLGDNYGYTF. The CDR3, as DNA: TGTGCCAGTAGAAACCTAGGAGATAACTATGGCTACACCTTC. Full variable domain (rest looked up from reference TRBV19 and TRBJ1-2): DGGITQSPKYLFRKEGQNVTLSCEQNLNHDAMYWYRQDPGQGLRLIYYSQIVNDFQKGDIAEGYSVSREKKESFPLTVTSAQKNPTAFYLCASRNLGDNYGYTFGSGTRLTVV.

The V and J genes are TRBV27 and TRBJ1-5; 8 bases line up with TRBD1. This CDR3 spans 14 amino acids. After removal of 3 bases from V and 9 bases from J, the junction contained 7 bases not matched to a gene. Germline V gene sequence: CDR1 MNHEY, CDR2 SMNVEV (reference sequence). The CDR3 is CASSFDRGSVPQHF. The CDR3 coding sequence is TGTGCCAGCAGTTTTGACAGGGGCAGTGTGCCCCAGCATTTT.

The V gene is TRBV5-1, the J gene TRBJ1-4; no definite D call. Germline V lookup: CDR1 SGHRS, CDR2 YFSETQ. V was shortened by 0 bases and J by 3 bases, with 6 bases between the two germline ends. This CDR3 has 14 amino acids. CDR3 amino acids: CASSLGLPNEKLFF. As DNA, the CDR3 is TGCGCCAGCAGCTTGGGACTCCCTAATGAAAAACTGTTTTTT.

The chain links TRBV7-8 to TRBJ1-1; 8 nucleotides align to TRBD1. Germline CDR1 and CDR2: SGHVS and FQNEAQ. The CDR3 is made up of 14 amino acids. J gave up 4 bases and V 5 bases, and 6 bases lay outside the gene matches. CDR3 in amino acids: CASSPQGASTEAFF. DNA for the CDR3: TGTGCCAGCAGCCCTCAGGGGGCGAGCACTGAAGCTTTCTTT.

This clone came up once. CDR3 sequence reads: CASSLGQDLNQPQHF. In DNA form, the CDR3 reads TGTGCCAGCAGCTTGGGACAGGACCTTAATCAGCCCCAGCATTTT. The chain couples TRBV5-5 to TRBJ1-5, with D perhaps TRBD1 (6 bases). Trimming cost V 0 bases and J 4 bases, with 11 bases left between them. The CDR3 is 15 residues long. Germline lookup yields CDR1 SGHKS and CDR2 YYEKEE (reference sequence).

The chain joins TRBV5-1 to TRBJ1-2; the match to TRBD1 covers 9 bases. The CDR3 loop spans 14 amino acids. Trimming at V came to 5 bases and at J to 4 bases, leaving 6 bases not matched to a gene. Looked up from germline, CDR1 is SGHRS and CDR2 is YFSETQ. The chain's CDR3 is CASREQGAVYGYTF. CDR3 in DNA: TGCGCCAGCAGGGAACAGGGGGCGGTCTATGGCTACACCTTC. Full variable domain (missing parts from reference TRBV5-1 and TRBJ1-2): KAGVTQTPRYLIKTRGQQVTLSCSPISGHRSVSWYQQTPGQGLQFLFEYFSETQRNKGNFPGRFSGRQFSNSRSEMNVSTLELGDSALYLCASREQGAVYGYTFGSGTRLTVV.

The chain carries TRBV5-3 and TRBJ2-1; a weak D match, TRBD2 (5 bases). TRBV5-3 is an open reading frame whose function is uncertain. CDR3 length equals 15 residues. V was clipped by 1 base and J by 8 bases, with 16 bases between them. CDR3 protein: CARSLNYRLAYEQFF. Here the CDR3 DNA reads TGTGCCAGAAGCTTGAATTATCGGCTAGCCTATGAGCAGTTCTTC.

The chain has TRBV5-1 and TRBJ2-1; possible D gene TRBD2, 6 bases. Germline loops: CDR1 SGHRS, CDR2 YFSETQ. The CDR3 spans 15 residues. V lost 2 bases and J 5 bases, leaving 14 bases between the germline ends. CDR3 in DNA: TGCGCCAGCAGCTTATACGGGAGTAACGACAATGAGCAGTTCTTC. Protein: CASSLYGSNDNEQFF.

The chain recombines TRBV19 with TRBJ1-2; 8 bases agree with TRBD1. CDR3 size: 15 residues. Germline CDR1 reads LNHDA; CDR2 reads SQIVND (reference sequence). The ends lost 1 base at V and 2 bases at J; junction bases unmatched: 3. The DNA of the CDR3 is TGTGCCAGTAGTATAGGGGCAGGGGGCAACTATGGCTACACCTTC. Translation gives CASSIGAGGNYGYTF.

This chain's CDR3 is CASSPLVRGTFFNEKLFF. Written as DNA, the CDR3 is TGTGCCAGTAGTCCACTAGTTCGGGGTACCTTTTTCAATGAAAAACTGTTTTTT. This chain joins TRBV19 and TRBJ1-4; D call uncertain. Looked up from germline, CDR1 is LNHDA and CDR2 is SQIVND (reference sequence). With 5 bases removed from V and 5 bases from J, the gap between germline ends came to 24 bases. The CDR3 contains 18 residues.

CDR3 coding DNA: TGTGCCAGCAGCGTTGGACAGACTAACTATGGCTACACCTTC. Translated, it gives CASSVGQTNYGYTF. The chain uses TRBV9 and TRBJ1-2, with D perhaps TRBD1 (6 bases). V was cut by 2 bases and J by 0 bases, with 8 bases left in between. From germline, CDR1 is SGDLS and CDR2 YYNGEE. The CDR3 covers 14 residues.

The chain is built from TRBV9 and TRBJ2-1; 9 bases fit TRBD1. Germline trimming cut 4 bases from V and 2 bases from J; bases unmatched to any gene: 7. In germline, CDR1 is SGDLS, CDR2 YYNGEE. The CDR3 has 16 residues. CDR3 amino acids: CASSPRQGGAYNEQFF. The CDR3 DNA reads TGTGCCAGCAGCCCCCGACAGGGGGGAGCCTACAATGAGCAGTTCTTC.

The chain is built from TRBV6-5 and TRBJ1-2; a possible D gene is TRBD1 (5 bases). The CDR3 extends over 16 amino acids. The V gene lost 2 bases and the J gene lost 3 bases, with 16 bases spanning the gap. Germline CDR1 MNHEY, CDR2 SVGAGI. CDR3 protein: CASSYGYSARDYGYTF. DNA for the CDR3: TGTGCCAGCAGTTACGGATATTCGGCCAGGGACTATGGCTACACCTTC.

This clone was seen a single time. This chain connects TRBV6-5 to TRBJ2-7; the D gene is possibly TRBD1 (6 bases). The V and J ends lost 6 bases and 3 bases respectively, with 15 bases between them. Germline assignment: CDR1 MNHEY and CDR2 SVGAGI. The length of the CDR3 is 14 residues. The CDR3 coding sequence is TGTGCCAGCAGAGACTACAGGGCTATCTACGAGCAGTACTTC. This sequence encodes CASRDYRAIYEQYF.

CDR3 in DNA: TGTGCCACCAGTGATTCGCAGGGGGCCGGGGAAAAACTGTTTTTT. Its translation is CATSDSQGAGEKLFF. J is TRBJ1-4 and V is TRBV24-1; 8 nucleotides match TRBD1. The germline V gene has CDR1 KGHDR and CDR2 SFDVKD. The CDR3 spans 15 residues. The J segment lost 8 bases and the V segment lost 2 bases, leaving 6 bases of the junction unmatched.

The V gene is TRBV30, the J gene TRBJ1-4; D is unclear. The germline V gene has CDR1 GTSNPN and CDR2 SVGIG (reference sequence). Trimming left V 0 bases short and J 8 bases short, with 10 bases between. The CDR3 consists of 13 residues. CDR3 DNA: TGTGCCTGGAGTGTTAACGGAGTCGAAAAACTGTTTTTT. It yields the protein CAWSVNGVEKLFF.

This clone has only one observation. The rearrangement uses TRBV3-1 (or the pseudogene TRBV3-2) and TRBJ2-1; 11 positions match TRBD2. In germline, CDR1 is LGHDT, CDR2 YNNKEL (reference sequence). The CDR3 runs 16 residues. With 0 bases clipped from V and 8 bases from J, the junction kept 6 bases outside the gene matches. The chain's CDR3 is CASSQDPSGRSYEQFF. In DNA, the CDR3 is TGTGCCAGCAGCCAAGACCCTAGCGGGAGGTCCTATGAGCAGTTCTTC.

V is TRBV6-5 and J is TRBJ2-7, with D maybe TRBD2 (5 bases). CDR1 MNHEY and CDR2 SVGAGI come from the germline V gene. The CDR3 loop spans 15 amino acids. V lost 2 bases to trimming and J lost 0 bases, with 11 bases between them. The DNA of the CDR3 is TGTGCCAGCAGTTACAGAGCGGAGAGCTCCTACGAGCAGTACTTC. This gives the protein CASSYRAESSYEQYF.

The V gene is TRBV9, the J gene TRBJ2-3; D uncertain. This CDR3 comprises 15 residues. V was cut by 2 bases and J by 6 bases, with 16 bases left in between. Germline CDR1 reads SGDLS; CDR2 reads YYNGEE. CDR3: CASSVGPTTADTQYF. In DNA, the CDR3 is TGTGCCAGCAGCGTTGGGCCAACCACGGCGGATACGCAGTATTTT.

CDR3 loop: CASSLRQGHTEAFF. The CDR3, as DNA: TGTGCCAGCAGCTTAAGGCAGGGGCACACTGAAGCTTTCTTT. V usage is TRBV7-2 and J usage is TRBJ1-1, with a possible D match to TRBD1 (6 bases). The V end was cut by 2 bases, the J end by 3 bases, with 10 bases between. Germline loops: CDR1 SGHTA, CDR2 FQGNSA. There are 14 residues in the CDR3.

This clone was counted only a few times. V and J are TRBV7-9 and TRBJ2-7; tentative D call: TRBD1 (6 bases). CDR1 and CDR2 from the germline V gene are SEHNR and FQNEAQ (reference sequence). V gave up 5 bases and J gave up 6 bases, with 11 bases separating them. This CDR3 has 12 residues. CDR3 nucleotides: TGTGCCAGCAGCAACAGGGCTAGCGAGCAGTACGTC. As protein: CASSNRASEQYV.